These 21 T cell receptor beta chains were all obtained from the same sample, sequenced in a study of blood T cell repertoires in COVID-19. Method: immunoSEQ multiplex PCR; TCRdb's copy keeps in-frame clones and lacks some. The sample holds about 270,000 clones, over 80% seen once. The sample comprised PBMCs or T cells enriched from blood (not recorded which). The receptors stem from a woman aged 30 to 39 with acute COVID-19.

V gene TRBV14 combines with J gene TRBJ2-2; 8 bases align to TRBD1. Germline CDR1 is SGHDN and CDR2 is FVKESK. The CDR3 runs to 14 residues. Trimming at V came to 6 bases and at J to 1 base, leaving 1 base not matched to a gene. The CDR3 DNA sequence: TGTGCCAGCAGACAGGGGGTGAACACCGGGGAGCTGTTTTTT. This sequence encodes CASRQGVNTGELFF.

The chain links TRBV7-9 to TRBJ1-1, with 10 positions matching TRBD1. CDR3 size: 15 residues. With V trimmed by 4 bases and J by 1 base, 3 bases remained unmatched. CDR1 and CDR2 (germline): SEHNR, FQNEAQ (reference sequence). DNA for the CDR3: TGTGCCAGCAGCTCAAGGGACAGGGGGAACACTGAAGCTTTCTTT. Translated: CASSSRDRGNTEAFF.

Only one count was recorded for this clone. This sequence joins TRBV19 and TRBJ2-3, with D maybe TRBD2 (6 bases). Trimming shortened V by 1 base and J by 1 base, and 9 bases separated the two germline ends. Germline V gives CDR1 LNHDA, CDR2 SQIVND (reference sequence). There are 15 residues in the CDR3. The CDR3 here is CASSIGGIRTDTQYF. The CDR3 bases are TGTGCCAGTAGTATAGGCGGGATACGCACAGATACGCAGTATTTT.

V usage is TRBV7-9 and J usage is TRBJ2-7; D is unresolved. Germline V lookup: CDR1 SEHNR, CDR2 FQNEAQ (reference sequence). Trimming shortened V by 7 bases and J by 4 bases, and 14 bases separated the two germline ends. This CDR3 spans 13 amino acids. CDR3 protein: CASTLGPQYEQYF. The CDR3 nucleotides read TGTGCCAGCACCTTGGGTCCGCAGTACGAGCAGTACTTC.

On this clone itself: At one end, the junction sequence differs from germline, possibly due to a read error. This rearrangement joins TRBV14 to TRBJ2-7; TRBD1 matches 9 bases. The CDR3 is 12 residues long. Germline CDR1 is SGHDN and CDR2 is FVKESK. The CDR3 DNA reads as TGTGCCAGCAGCGGGTTAGGACAGGGGACAAACTTC. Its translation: CASSGLGQGTNF.

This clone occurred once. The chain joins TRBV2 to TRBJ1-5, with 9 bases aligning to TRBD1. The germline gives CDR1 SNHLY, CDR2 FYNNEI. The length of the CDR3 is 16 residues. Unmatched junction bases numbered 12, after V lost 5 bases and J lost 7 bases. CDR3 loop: CASSIGTGPLGQPQHF. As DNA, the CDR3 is TGTGCCAGCAGTATAGGGACAGGGCCTTTGGGACAGCCCCAGCATTTT.

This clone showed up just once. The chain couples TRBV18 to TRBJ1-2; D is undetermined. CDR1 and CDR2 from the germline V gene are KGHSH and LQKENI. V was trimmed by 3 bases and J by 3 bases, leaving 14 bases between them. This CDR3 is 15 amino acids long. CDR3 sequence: CASSPDGGTYYGYTF. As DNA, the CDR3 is TGTGCCAGCTCACCGGACGGAGGTACTTACTATGGCTACACCTTC. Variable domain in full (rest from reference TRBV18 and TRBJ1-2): NAGVMQNPRHLVRRRGQEARLRCSPMKGHSHVYWYRQLPEEGLKFMVYLQKENIIDESGMPKERFSAEFPKEGPSILRIQQVVRGDSAAYFCASSPDGGTYYGYTFGSGTRLTVV.

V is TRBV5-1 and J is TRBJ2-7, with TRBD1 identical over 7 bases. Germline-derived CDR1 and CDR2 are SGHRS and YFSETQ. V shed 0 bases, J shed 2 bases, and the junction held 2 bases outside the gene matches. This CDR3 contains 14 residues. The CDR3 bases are TGCGCCAGCAGCTTGGGGACAGGACCCTACGAGCAGTACTTC. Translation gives CASSLGTGPYEQYF.

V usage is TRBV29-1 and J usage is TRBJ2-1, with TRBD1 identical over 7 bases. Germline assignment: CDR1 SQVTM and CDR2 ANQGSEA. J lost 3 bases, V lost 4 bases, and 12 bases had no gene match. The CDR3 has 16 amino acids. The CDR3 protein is CSVVPASGTVYNEQFF. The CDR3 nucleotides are TGCAGCGTTGTCCCAGCTTCCGGGACAGTCTACAATGAGCAGTTCTTC.

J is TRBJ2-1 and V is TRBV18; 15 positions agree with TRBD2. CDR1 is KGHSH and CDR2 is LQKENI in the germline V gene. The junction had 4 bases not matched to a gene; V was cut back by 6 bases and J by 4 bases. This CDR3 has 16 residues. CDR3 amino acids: CASSWTSGRDYNEQFF. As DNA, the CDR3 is TGTGCCAGCTCCTGGACTAGCGGGAGGGATTACAATGAGCAGTTCTTC. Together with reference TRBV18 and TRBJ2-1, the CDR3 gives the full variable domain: NAGVMQNPRHLVRRRGQEARLRCSPMKGHSHVYWYRQLPEEGLKFMVYLQKENIIDESGMPKERFSAEFPKEGPSILRIQQVVRGDSAAYFCASSWTSGRDYNEQFFGPGTRLTVL.

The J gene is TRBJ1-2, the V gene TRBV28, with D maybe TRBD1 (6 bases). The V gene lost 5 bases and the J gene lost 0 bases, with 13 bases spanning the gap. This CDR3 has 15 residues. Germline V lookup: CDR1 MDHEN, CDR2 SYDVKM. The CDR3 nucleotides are TGTGCCAGCAGTCCCAAGGGGGTGGCTAACTATGGCTACACCTTC. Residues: CASSPKGVANYGYTF.

Written as DNA, the CDR3 is TGTGCCAGCAGCCCACCGGGGAGGGGATACGAGCAGTACTTC. Translation: CASSPPGRGYEQYF. The V call is TRBV7-6, the J call TRBJ2-7; 7 nucleotides align to TRBD2. This CDR3 is 14 amino acids long. After removal of 5 bases from V and 4 bases from J, the junction contained 8 bases not matched to a gene. Germline assignment: CDR1 SGHVS and CDR2 FNYEAQ.

CDR3 DNA sequence: TGTGCCAGCAGCTTTGCGCGGCTAGCGGGTATCGACGAGCAGTACTTC. Translated: CASSFARLAGIDEQYF. The chain carries TRBV5-4 and TRBJ2-7; 8 bases line up with TRBD2. V dropped 2 bases and J dropped 5; count of bases not matched to a gene: 12. The germline V gene encodes CDR1 SGHNT and CDR2 YYREEE (reference sequence). The CDR3 contains 16 residues.

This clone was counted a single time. CDR3 protein: CASSEVAGGQSYEQYF. CDR3 in DNA: TGCGCCAGCAGTGAGGTAGCGGGAGGCCAATCCTACGAGCAGTACTTC. The chain carries TRBV10-2 and TRBJ2-7, with 10 nucleotides matching TRBD2. The CDR3 loop spans 16 amino acids. V shed 2 bases and J 1 base; nucleotides not matched to a gene: 5. CDR1 is WSHSY, CDR2 SAAADI, per germline.

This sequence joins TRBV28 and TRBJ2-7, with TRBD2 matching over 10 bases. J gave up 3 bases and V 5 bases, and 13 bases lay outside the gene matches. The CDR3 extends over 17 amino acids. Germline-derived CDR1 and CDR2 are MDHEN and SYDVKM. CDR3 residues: CASSPDTLAGLIYEQYF. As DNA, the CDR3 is TGTGCCAGCAGTCCCGACACACTAGCGGGGCTGATCTACGAGCAGTACTTC.

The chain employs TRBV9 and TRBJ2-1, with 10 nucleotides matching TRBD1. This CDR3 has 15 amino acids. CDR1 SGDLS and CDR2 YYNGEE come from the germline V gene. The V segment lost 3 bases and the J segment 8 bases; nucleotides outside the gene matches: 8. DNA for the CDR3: TGTGCCAGCAGCGCTTATGACAGGGGGCGTCATGAGCAGTTCTTC. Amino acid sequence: CASSAYDRGRHEQFF.

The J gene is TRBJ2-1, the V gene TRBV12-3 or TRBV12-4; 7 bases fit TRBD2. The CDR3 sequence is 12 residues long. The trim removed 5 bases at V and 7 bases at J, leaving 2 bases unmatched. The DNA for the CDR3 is TGTGCCAGCAGTAGCGGGACGAATGAGCAGTTCTTC. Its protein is CASSSGTNEQFF.

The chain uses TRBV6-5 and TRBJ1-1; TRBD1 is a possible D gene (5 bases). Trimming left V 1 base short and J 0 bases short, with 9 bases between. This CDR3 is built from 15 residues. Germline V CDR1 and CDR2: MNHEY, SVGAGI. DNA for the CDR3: TGTGCCAGCAGTTACTACACAGGAGTGAACACTGAAGCTTTCTTT. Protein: CASSYYTGVNTEAFF.

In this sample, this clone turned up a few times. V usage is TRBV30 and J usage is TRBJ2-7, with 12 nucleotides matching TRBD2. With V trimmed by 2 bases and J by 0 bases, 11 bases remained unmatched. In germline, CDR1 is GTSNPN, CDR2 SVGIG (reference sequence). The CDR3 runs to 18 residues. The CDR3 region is CAWSPIGLAGSGSYEQYF. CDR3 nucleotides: TGTGCCTGGAGTCCCATTGGACTAGCGGGATCGGGCTCCTACGAGCAGTACTTC.

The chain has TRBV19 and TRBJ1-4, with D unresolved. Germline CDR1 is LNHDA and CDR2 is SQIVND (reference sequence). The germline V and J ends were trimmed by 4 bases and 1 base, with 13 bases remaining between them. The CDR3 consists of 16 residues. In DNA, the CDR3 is TGTGCCAGTAGTAGCGATAAGAGTTTAACTAATGAAAAACTGTTTTTT. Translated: CASSSDKSLTNEKLFF.

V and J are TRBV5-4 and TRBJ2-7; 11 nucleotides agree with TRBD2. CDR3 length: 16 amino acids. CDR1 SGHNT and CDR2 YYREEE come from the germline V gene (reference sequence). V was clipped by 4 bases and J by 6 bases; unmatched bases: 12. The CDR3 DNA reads TGTGCCAGCAGCATGGGTGGTAGCGGGAGGGTTGGCGAGCAGTACTTC. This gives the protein CASSMGGSGRVGEQYF.